These 4 T cell receptor beta chains came from one sample sequenced in a study of somatic mutations in T cells in chronic GVHD. The table came from immunoSEQ multiplex PCR; TCRdb's copy has only in-frame clones and leaves some out. The sample records about 13,000 clones, around 82% being singletons. Sample: Vbeta20-negative CD4+ T cells from blood. The receptors here all came from a male patient aged 50 to 59 with chronic graft-versus-host disease. Some of the T cells may derive from the graft donor.

V is TRBV4-2 and J is TRBJ2-3; TRBD2 matches 11 bases. Trimming cost V 2 bases and J 2 bases; bases outside gene matches: 3. Germline V gene sequence: CDR1 LGHNA, CDR2 YNFKEQ. This CDR3 is 16 amino acids long. CDR3 sequence (DNA): TGTGCCAGCAGCCAAACTAGCGGGAGTCTCACAGATACGCAGTATTTT. Translating gives CASSQTSGSLTDTQYF.

This sequence joins TRBV19 and TRBJ2-7; D unresolved. This CDR3 is built from 14 residues. Germline loops: CDR1 LNHDA, CDR2 SQIVND (reference sequence). V lost 3 bases, J lost 3 bases, and 12 bases lay in between. CDR3 coding DNA: TGTGCCAGTAGTATTCAACGGTCCGACTACGAGCAGTACTTC. Its translation is CASSIQRSDYEQYF.

This sequence joins TRBV19 and TRBJ2-5; the match to TRBD2 covers 15 bases. Germline V gene data show CDR1 as LNHDA and CDR2 as SQIVND (reference sequence). The J segment lost 6 bases and the V segment lost 7 bases, leaving 12 bases of the junction unmatched. The CDR3 consists of 17 residues. The CDR3 loop reads CASTKNGLAGGPQTQYF. In DNA, the CDR3 is TGTGCCAGTACGAAGAACGGACTAGCGGGAGGGCCACAGACCCAGTACTTC.

The chain uses TRBV7-2 and TRBJ2-5; 7 bases fit TRBD1. J gave up 3 bases and V 5 bases, and 3 bases lay outside the gene matches. CDR1 and CDR2 (germline): SGHTA, FQGNSA. The CDR3 has 13 amino acids. CDR3 residues: CASSQGQKETQYF. DNA of the CDR3: TGTGCCAGCAGCCAGGGACAGAAAGAGACCCAGTACTTC.